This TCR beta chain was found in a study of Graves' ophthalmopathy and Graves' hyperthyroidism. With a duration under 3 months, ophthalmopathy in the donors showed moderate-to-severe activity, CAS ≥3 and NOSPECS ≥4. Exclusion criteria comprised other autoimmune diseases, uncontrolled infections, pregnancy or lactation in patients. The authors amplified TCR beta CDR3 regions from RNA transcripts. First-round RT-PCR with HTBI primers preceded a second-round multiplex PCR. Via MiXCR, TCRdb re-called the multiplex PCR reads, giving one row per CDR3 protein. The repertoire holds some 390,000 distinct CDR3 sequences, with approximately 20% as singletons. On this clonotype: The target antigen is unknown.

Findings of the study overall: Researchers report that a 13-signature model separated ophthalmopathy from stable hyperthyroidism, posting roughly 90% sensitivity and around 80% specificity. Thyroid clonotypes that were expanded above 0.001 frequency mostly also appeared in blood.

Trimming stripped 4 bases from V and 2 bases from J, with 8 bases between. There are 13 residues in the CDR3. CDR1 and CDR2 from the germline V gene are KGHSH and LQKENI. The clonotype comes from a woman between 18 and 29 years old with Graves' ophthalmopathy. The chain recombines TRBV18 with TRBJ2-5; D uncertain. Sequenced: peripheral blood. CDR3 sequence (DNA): TGTGCCAGCTCACAACAGACTCAAGAGACCCAGTACTTC. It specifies CASSQQTQETQYF.